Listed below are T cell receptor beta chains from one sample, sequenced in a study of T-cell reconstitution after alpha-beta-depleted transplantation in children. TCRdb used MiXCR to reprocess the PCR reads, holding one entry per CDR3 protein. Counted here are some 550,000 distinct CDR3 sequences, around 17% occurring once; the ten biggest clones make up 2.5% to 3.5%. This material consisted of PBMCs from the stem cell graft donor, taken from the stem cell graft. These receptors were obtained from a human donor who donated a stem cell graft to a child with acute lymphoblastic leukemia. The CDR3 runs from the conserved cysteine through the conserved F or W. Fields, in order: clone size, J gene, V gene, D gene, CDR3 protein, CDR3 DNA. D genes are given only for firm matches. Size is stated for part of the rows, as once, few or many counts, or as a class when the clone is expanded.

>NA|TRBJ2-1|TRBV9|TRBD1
CASSARIFFGTGATIGQFF
TGTGCCAGCAGCGCCCGGATTTTCTTTGGGACAGGGGCCACTATCGGGCAGTTCTTC
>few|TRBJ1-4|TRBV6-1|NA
CASTTGSATNEKLFF
TGTGCCAGTACAACAGGGTCCGCAACTAATGAAAAACTGTTTTTT
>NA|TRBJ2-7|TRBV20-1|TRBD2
CSASRSGRGYEQYF
TGCAGTGCTAGTCGGAGCGGGAGGGGCTACGAGCAGTACTTC
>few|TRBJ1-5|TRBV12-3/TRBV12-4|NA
CASSQAGAGPQHF
TGTGCCAGCAGCCAAGCGGGGGCCGGGCCCCAGCATTTT
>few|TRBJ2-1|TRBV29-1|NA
CSVEGSNEQFF
TGCAGCGTTGAGGGCAGCAATGAGCAGTTCTTC
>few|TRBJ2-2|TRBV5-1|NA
CASIMGWGNTGELFF
TGCGCCAGCATAATGGGCTGGGGGAACACCGGGGAGCTGTTTTTT
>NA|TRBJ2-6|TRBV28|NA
CASAYSGANVLTF
TGTGCCAGCGCTTACTCTGGGGCCAACGTCCTGACTTTC
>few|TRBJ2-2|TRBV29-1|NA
CSGLTGSIMTGELFF
TGCAGCGGACTTACGGGATCCATAATGACCGGGGAGCTGTTTTTT
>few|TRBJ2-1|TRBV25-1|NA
CASSVGWGDPATNEQFF
TGTGCCAGCAGTGTTGGTTGGGGGGACCCGGCGACCAATGAGCAGTTCTTC
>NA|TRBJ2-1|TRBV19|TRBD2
CASSLTSGREFF
TGTGCCAGTAGTTTGACTAGCGGGCGGGAGTTCTTC
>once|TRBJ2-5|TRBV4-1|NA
CASSQDLGRGETQYF
TGCGCCAGCAGCCAAGATCTGGGTAGGGGGGAGACCCAGTACTTC
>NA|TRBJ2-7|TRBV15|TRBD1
CATSRAPDRGVYEQYF
TGTGCCACCAGCAGGGCTCCGGACAGGGGAGTTTACGAGCAGTACTTC
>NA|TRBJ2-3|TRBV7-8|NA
CASAVRDSRRTDTQYF
TGTGCCAGCGCGGTTCGGGACTCTCGGAGGACAGATACGCAGTATTTT
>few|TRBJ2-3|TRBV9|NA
CASSVQVHTDTQYF
TGTGCCAGCAGCGTACAGGTTCACACAGATACGCAGTATTTT
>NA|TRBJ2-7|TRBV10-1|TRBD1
CASSGQGRSPYEQYF
TGCGCCAGCAGTGGACAGGGGAGGTCCCCCTACGAGCAGTACTTC
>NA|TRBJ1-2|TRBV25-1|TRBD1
CASSQVPQGGSGYTF
TGTGCCAGCAGCCAAGTTCCACAGGGGGGGTCGGGCTACACCTTC
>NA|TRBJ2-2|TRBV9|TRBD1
CASSTRSGAGGTGELFF
TGTGCCAGCAGCACGAGAAGTGGGGCAGGGGGCACCGGGGAGCTGTTTTTT
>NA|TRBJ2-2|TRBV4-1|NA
CASSPWTGELFF
TGCGCCAGCAGCCCTTGGACCGGGGAGCTGTTTTTT
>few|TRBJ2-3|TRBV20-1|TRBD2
CSASETSGATDTQYF
TGCAGTGCTTCTGAGACTAGCGGCGCCACAGATACGCAGTATTTT
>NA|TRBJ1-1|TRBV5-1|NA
CASSFGAGRTEAFF
TGCGCCAGCAGCTTCGGTGCGGGGAGAACTGAAGCTTTCTTT
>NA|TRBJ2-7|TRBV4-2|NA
CASSQDRDMGVNEQYF
TGTGCCAGCAGCCAGGACCGGGACATGGGTGTCAACGAGCAGTACTTC
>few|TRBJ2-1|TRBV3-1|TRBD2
CASSPTGTSGSSYNEQFF
TGTGCCAGCAGTCCTACAGGGACTAGCGGGAGCTCCTACAATGAGCAGTTCTTC
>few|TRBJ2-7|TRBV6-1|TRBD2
CASSVPTSGKPYEQYF
TGTGCCAGCAGCGTCCCGACTAGCGGGAAACCCTACGAGCAGTACTTC
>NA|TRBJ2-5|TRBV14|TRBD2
CASNQAAGGPETQYF
TGTGCCAGCAACCAAGCAGCGGGAGGGCCTGAGACCCAGTACTTC
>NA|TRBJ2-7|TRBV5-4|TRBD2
CASSLRLAGSELYEQYF
TGTGCCAGCAGCTTGAGACTAGCGGGGTCCGAACTCTACGAGCAGTACTTC
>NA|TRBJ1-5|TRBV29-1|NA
CSVVTGNDQPQHF
TGCAGCGTCGTCACAGGGAATGATCAGCCCCAGCATTTT
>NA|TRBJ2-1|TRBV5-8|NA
CASSLETSNEQFF
TGTGCCAGCAGCTTGGAGACTAGCAATGAGCAGTTCTTC
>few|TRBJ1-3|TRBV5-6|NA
CASTLGGAGNTIYF
TGTGCCAGCACTCTTGGAGGGGCTGGAAACACCATATATTTT
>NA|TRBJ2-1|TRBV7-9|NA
CASSLSRGVGPYNEQFF
TGTGCCAGCAGCTTATCGAGGGGAGTAGGGCCCTACAATGAGCAGTTCTTC
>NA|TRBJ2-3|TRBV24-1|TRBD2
CATSDFKTSGNPTDTQYF
TGTGCCACCAGTGATTTCAAGACTAGCGGGAATCCGACAGATACGCAGTATTTT
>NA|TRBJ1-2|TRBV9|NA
CASSVPNGYTF
TGTGCCAGCAGCGTACCCAATGGCTACACCTTC
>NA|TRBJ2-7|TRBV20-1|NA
CSARDSLRRAYEQYF
TGCAGTGCTAGAGATAGCCTTCGGCGGGCGTACGAGCAGTACTTC
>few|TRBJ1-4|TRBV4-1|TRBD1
CASSPPQGGASEKLFF
TGCGCCAGCAGCCCTCCCCAAGGGGGCGCGAGTGAAAAACTGTTTTTT
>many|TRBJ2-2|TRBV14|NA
CASSPSGTTNTGELFF
TGTGCCAGCAGCCCCAGCGGGACAACGAACACCGGGGAGCTGTTTTTT
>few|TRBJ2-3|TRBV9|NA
CASSAEGITDTQYF
TGTGCCAGCAGCGCGGAGGGTATCACAGATACGCAGTATTTT
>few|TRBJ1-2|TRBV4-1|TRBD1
CASSQDRGYTF
TGCGCCAGCAGCCAGGACAGGGGCTACACCTTC
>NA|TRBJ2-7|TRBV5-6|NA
CASSLASAKYF
TGTGCCAGCAGCTTGGCTAGCGCCAAGTACTTC
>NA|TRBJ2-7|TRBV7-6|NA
CASSLGEQGPDYEQYF
TGTGCCAGCAGCTTAGGGGAGCAGGGTCCAGACTACGAGCAGTACTTC
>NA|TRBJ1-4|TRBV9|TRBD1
CASSPMTGVREKLFF
TGTGCCAGCAGCCCAATGACAGGGGTCAGGGAAAAACTGTTTTTT
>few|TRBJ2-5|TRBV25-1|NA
CASSVNSGPSPLGTQYF
TGTGCCAGCAGTGTGAATTCCGGGCCTTCACCTCTAGGAACCCAGTACTTC
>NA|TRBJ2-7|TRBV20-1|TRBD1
CSARDDGTGKHEQYF
TGCAGTGCTAGAGATGATGGGACAGGGAAGCACGAGCAGTACTTC
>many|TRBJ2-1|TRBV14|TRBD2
CASSPSGLAGYNEQFF
TGTGCCAGCAGCCCCTCGGGACTAGCGGGTTACAATGAGCAGTTCTTC
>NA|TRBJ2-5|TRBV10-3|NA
CAISEHERETQYF
TGTGCCATCAGTGAGCATGAGCGAGAGACCCAGTACTTC
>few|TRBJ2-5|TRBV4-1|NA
CASGRGPHAQETQYF
TGCGCCAGCGGACGTGGGCCTCACGCCCAAGAGACCCAGTACTTC
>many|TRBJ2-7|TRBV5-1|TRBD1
CASSLGPGGDEQYF
TGCGCCAGCAGCTTGGGGCCAGGGGGCGACGAGCAGTACTTC
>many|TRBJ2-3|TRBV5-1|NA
CASSLVRGTPPSTDTQYF
TGCGCCAGCAGCTTGGTCCGGGGGACTCCTCCTAGCACAGATACGCAGTATTTT
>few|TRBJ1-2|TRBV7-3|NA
CASSLTLTAGYTF
TGTGCCAGCAGCTTAACGTTAACCGCTGGCTACACCTTC
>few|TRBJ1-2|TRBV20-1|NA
CSAIDPRGGNYGYTF
TGCAGTGCGATCGACCCCAGGGGAGGCAACTATGGCTACACCTTC
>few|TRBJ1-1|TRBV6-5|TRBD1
CASSYSNRGTTEAFF
TGTGCCAGCAGTTACTCAAACAGGGGGACGACTGAAGCTTTCTTT
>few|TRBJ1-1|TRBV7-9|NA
CASSPTSATEAFF
TGTGCCAGCAGCCCCACCTCCGCGACTGAAGCTTTCTTT
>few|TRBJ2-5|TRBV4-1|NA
CASSLNRLVQETQYF
TGCGCCAGCAGCCTCAACCGACTAGTACAAGAGACCCAGTACTTC
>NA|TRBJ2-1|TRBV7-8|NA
CASSLQGIAYNEQFF
TGTGCCAGCAGCTTACAGGGAATCGCCTACAATGAGCAGTTCTTC
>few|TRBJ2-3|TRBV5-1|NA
CASSLDSPGTDTQYF
TGCGCCAGCAGCCTGGACAGCCCAGGCACAGATACGCAGTATTTT